This T cell receptor (beta chain) comes out of a study of T cell changes during pregnancy in multiple sclerosis. Here immunoSEQ multiplex PCR was the method, and the copy in TCRdb shows in-frame clones only, minus some. The top ten clones hold over 2% of a sample with approximately 90,000 clones, roughly nine tenths of them seen once. V lost 6 bases, J lost 5 bases, and 6 bases stayed unmatched. This CDR3 region has 13 residues. Germline CDR1 and CDR2: SQVTM and ANQGSEA. The TCR originated in a female donor with multiple sclerosis, enrolled in a pregnancy study. The source was peripheral blood, collected in the first trimester of pregnancy. The V and J genes are TRBV29-1 and TRBJ1-5; TRBD1 matches at 8 bases. In DNA form, the CDR3 reads TGCAGCGTCCGACAGACAGGGGATCAGCCCCAGCATTTT. Protein: CSVRQTGDQPQHF.